Listed here is a single T cell receptor beta chain. The antigen this receptor binds is unknown. Base qualities were left out, and no much larger clone turns up one base away. The data are from a study of blood T cell repertoires in COVID-19 (dated by TCRdb to between 2020 and 2021). Notes on the research overall: Samples covering the acute and convalescent phases of COVID-19 were provided by collaborators in the United States, Italy and Spain. The material from the prospective study consisted of cDNA or gDNA derived from T cells, B-cell-depleted T cells, or PBMCs. The dataset comprised deeply sampled blood TCRbeta repertoires from subjects exposed to, actively infected with, or recovered from COVID-19. Samples were obtained from the ongoing ImmuneRACE study (first 160 participants) and from over 1,000 subjects provided by 6 global collaborators. A freely available public database, intended as a resource for researchers studying the immune response to SARS-CoV-2, is where the repertoires were released. Where HLA class I and class II types were available, the types were taken from metadata supplied by the sample provider, not from assay-based typing. Sample metadata almost always included a de-identified subject ID, COVID-19 status, age in years and sex.

V loses 4 bases of germline sequence and J loses 4 bases, and the interval between the two ends is 16 bases. The CDR3 contains 15 residues, cysteine and phenylalanine counted. The read is trimmed to its CDR3 DNA, 45 bases read in frame from base 1. CDR1 and CDR2, looked up from the germline V gene, are SGHTA and FQGTGA. One collaborating source in Seattle enrolled patients during active infection and followed them longitudinally through the course of disease. Each collaborating institution followed its own protocols to collect whole blood in K2EDTA tubes. Collaborator samples were shipped for TCRbeta analysis as frozen whole blood, isolated PBMCs, or DNA extracted from either sample type. Overall study outcomes, separate from this receptor: How much clinical and demographic metadata was included differed by source and by participant, and the metadata was provided uncurated.

The immunoSEQ Assay, a bias-controlled multiplex PCR, was used to amplify TCRbeta CDR3 regions from genomic DNA. The study's processing was this. The number of nucleated cells in each sample was estimated by amplification of reference gene primers within the assay. To quantify the absolute abundance of each unique TCRbeta CDR3 rearrangement, sequence reads were collapsed and filtered. Productive Simpson clonality was computed per sample as the square root of Simpson's diversity index over productive rearrangements. TCRdb retrieved this table from immuneACCESS and kept in-frame rearrangements only. Not all clones are present; in checked studies, unresolved V genes account for under half, and no reason is known for the remainder. The D gene and trimming were derived from the DNA, and the V and J assignments and clone size from that table. This sample lists fewer than 600,000 clones; 75% to 90% were detected once. The ten largest make up around 0.9% of the sample.

The chain is made from TRBV7-3 and TRBJ1-1, with no confidently assigned D gene. The receptor was derived from a man between 18 and 29 years old with COVID-19, enrolled during active disease. Material for sequencing was peripheral blood. For the CDR3, the sequence is CASSSTGGVGTEAFF. The DNA reads as follows: TGTGCCAGCAGCTCAACGGGCGGGGTCGGCACTGAAGCTTTCTTT. Reference TRBV7-3 and TRBJ1-1 genes cover what lies past the CDR3, so the full variable domain is GAGVSQTPSNKVTEKGKYVELRCDPISGHTALYWYRQSLGQGPEFLIYFQGTGAADDSGLPNDRFFAVRPEGSVSTLKIQRTERGDSAVYLCASSSTGGVGTEAFFGQGTRLTVV.